The entry that follows covers one TCR beta chain sequence. This clone's antigen is unknown. The input lacks base qualities; no much larger clone sits a single base away. The junction carries 15 bases between V and J, which are trimmed by 3 bases and 0 bases respectively. CDR1 and CDR2, looked up from the germline V gene, are SGHRS and YFSETQ. Its CDR3 holds 16 amino acids, cysteine through phenylalanine. CDR3 DNA is the only sequence kept; it has 48 bases, read in frame from the first base. TCRbeta CDR3 regions were amplified from genomic DNA using the immunoSEQ Assay, a bias-controlled multiplex PCR. Processing in the source paper ran as follows. Nucleated cell counts per sample were estimated from amplification of reference gene primers within the assay. To quantify the absolute abundance of each unique TCRbeta CDR3 rearrangement, sequence reads were collapsed and filtered. Productive Simpson clonality was computed per sample as the square root of Simpson's diversity index over productive rearrangements. TCRdb retrieved this table from immuneACCESS and kept in-frame rearrangements only. Not all clones are present; in checked studies, unresolved V genes account for under half, and no reason is known for the remainder. V and J calls and clone size are as listed in that table; D and trimming were resolved from the DNA. The sample table shows approximately 200,000 clones, and roughly 84% are seen once. The leading ten clones occupy 3% to 3.5% of the sample.

The data are from a study of blood T cell repertoires in COVID-19 (dated by TCRdb to about 2020). Looking at the study overall: Collaborator samples came from the United States, Italy and Spain and covered acute and convalescent phases of COVID-19. The prospective study material was composed of cDNA or gDNA derived from T cells, B-cell-depleted T cells, or PBMCs. The dataset comprised deeply sampled blood TCRbeta repertoires from subjects exposed to, actively infected with, or recovered from COVID-19. The repertoires were released in a freely available public database intended as a resource for research on the immune response to SARS-CoV-2. The samples were drawn from two sources: the first 160 participants of the ongoing ImmuneRACE study, and over 1,000 subjects contributed by 6 global collaborators. A de-identified subject ID, COVID-19 status, age in years and sex were almost always included in the sample metadata. Where available, HLA class I and class II types were taken from metadata supplied by the sample provider and were not determined by assay-based typing.

General conclusions and limits of the study: Clinical and demographic metadata were provided uncurated, with the amount varying by source and participant.

Participants in the prospective study were enrolled through a virtual design, were aged roughly 18 to 95 years, and lived in approximately 25 United States geographic areas. In the prospective study, participants were assigned to cohorts based on the clinical history participants reported in a screening survey and a study questionnaire. Recovered participants in ImmuneRACE Cohort 3 were defined by two consecutive negative NP/OP PCR tests, clearance by a healthcare professional, or resolution of symptoms. In the prospective study, whole blood, serum and a nasopharyngeal or oropharyngeal swab were collected from each participant by mobile phlebotomists. Additional blood draws and questionnaires over an approximately two-month period could optionally be provided by prospective study participants. Prospective study blood samples were shipped either frozen or at room temperature before DNA extraction.

This TCR came from a young woman who had recovered from COVID-19. Material for sequencing was PBMCs or T cells enriched from blood (not recorded which). This chain joins TRBV5-1 to TRBJ1-1, with the D gene uncertain. The base sequence is TGCGCCAGCAGCTCATTTCCACGGGGATTGAACACTGAAGCTTTCTTT. Protein translation: CASSSFPRGLNTEAFF.